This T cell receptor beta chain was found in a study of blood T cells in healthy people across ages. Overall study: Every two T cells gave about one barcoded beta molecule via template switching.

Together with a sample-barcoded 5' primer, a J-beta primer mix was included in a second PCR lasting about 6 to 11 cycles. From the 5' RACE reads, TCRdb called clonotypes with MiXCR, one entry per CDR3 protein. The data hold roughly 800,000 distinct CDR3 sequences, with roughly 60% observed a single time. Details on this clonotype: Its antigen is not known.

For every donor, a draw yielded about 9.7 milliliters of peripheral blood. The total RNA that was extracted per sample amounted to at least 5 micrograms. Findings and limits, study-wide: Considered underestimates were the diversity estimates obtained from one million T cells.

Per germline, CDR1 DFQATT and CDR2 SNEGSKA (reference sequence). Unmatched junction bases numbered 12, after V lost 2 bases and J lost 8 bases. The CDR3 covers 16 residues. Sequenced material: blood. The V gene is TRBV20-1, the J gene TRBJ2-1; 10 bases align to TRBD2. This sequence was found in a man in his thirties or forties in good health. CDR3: CSARRERGGFLHEQFF. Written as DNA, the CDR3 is TGCAGTGCTAGACGAGAGCGGGGGGGCTTCTTACATGAGCAGTTCTTC.